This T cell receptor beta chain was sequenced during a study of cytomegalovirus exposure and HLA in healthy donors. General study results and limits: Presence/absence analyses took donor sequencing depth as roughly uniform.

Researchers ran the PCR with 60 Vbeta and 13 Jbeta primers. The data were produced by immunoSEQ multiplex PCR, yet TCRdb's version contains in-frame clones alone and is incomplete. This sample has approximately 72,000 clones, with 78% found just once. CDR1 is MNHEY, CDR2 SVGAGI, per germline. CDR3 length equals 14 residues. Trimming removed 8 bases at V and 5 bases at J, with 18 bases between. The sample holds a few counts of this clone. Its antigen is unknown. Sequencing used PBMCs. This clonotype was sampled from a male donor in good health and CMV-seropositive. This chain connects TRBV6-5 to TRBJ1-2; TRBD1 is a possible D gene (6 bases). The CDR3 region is CASWGGLIDYGYTF. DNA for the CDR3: TGTGCCAGCTGGGGGGGGCTAATAGATTATGGCTACACCTTC.